The entry below describes one T cell receptor beta chain. Its antigen is undetermined. This CDR3 is 17 amino acids long. The germline V gene encodes CDR1 LGHNA and CDR2 YSLEER. V lost 0 bases and J lost 1, with 10 bases in between. TCRdb reprocessed the 5' RACE reads with MiXCR, giving one entry per CDR3 protein. The table lists hundreds of thousands of distinct CDR3 sequences, less than 4.5% of them singletons. This sample is drawn from a study of T cells after yellow fever vaccination. Whole-study results and caveats: Abundant bulk-derived clonotypes could contaminate FACS-sorted repertoires. After the booster, approximately 95% of CD4 and about nine tenths of CD8 primary-response clones were re-detected. A secondary response was less intense yet reached its peak sooner, at day 5 versus 15.

This rearrangement joins TRBV4-3 to TRBJ2-6, with D perhaps TRBD1 or TRBD2 (6 bases each). The TCR sequence derives from a man between 18 and 35 years old who received the YFV17D yellow fever vaccine. The sequencing here drew on PBMCs, taken on the day of the yellow fever booster vaccination. The CDR3 protein is CASSQDWGASGANVLTF. In DNA, the CDR3 is TGCGCCAGCAGCCAAGATTGGGGGGCGTCTGGGGCCAACGTCCTGACTTTC.